Listed below are T cell receptor beta chains from one sample, sequenced in a study of follicular helper T cells after annual influenza vaccination. The protocol was immunoSEQ multiplex PCR, while the TCRdb copy is restricted to in-frame clones and leaves out a portion. Of around 6,200 clones listed, around four fifths are singletons. Sequences were derived from CXCR5- memory CD4+ T cells sorted from blood, sampled 7 days after influenza vaccination. The receptors shown here come from an adult who received the influenza vaccine. The CDR3 runs from the conserved cysteine through the conserved F or W. The D gene is left open where the match is weak. Clone size appears in some rows only: once, few, many, or a class for an expanded clone.

>TRBD2|.|TRBV9|TRBJ2-1
TGTGCCAGCAGCGTAATTGGGACTAGCGGAAATGAGCAGTTCTTC
CASSVIGTSGNEQFF
>.|.|TRBV14|TRBJ2-5
TGTGCCAGCAGCCAAGAACCTCAGAGGCTAGACGTGAAGACCCAGTACTTC
CASSQEPQRLDVKTQYF
>.|.|TRBV28|TRBJ2-3
TGTGCCAGCTCAGCAAGTACCCAGCTCTTAGTTACGCAGTATTTT
CASSASTQLLVTQYF
>.|.|TRBV7-9|TRBJ1-1
TGTGCCAGCAGCTTAGTGGACAGAATGAACACTGAAGCTTTCTTT
CASSLVDRMNTEAFF
>TRBD1|.|TRBV7-9|TRBJ2-7
TGTGCCAGCAGCCACCTGGGAAGGGGGCTTGGTGAGCAGTACTTC
CASSHLGRGLGEQYF
>TRBD1|.|TRBV7-9|TRBJ1-4
TGTGCCAGCAGCAATAAGGGGGCCTCTAATGAAAAACTGTTTTTT
CASSNKGASNEKLFF
>.|.|TRBV7-2|TRBJ1-2
TGTGCCAGCAGCTTAGAGAGCGCGGGGGGCTACACCTTC
CASSLESAGGYTF
>TRBD1|.|TRBV18|TRBJ2-3
TGTGCCAGCTCACCACGGACGGACAGGGCAGGGACGCAGTATTTT
CASSPRTDRAGTQYF
>TRBD1|.|TRBV2|TRBJ2-7
TGTGCCAGCAGCAGGGACAGTGAGCTCGAGCAGTACTTC
CASSRDSELEQYF
>TRBD2|once|TRBV7-8|TRBJ2-7
TGTGCCAGCAGACGGACTAGCGGATACTCCTACGAGCAGTACTTC
CASRRTSGYSYEQYF
>TRBD1|.|TRBV7-9|TRBJ1-2
TGTGCCAGCAGCAGAGACAGGGGTTCTTATGGCTACACCTTC
CASSRDRGSYGYTF
>TRBD1|.|TRBV5-8|TRBJ2-7
TGTGCCAGCAGCCGAGGGGGCAGAAGAGACGAGCAGTACTTC
CASSRGGRRDEQYF
>.|once|TRBV11-2|TRBJ2-4
TGTGCCAGCCAAGGGGGGGGAGCCAAAAACATTCAGTACTTC
CASQGGGAKNIQYF
>TRBD2|.|TRBV28|TRBJ2-5
TGTGCCAGCAGTCCAGGGACTAGCGGGAGGTCTCGAGAGACCCAGTACTTC
CASSPGTSGRSRETQYF
>TRBD1|.|TRBV5-1|TRBJ1-2
TGCGCCAGCAGCCGTTCGGGACAGGGCCATGGCTACACCTTC
CASSRSGQGHGYTF
>.|.|TRBV20-1|TRBJ2-1
TGCAGTGCTATTAGCGAAAATGGGCAGTTCTTC
CSAISENGQFF
>.|.|TRBV28|TRBJ2-7
TGTGCCAGCAGTTTCCATGGGACCTCCTCCTACGAGCAGTACTTC
CASSFHGTSSYEQYF
>.|.|TRBV7-2|TRBJ2-7
TGTGCCAGCAGCTTTGACGAGTCGGGGGGCAACCTCCAGTACTTC
CASSFDESGGNLQYF
>TRBD2|.|TRBV28|TRBJ2-7
TGTGCCAGCCAGCTAGCGGGAGGGGTCGACGAGCAGTACTTC
CASQLAGGVDEQYF
>.|.|TRBV7-3|TRBJ2-2
TGTGCCAGCAGCTTGGGACTGGGCGGGGAGCTGTTTTTT
CASSLGLGGELFF
>.|.|TRBV10-1|TRBJ1-4
TGCGCCAGCAGTGAGTCCGGGGGGAATGAAAAACTGTTTTTT
CASSESGGNEKLFF
>.|.|TRBV11-3|TRBJ2-1
TGTGCCAGCAGCCCCGGGACTGCAACCAATGAGCAGTTCTTC
CASSPGTATNEQFF
>.|.|TRBV7-9|TRBJ2-1
TGTGCCAGCACCACTGGCATAGGGGTTCGGCTCGATGAGCAGTTCTTC
CASTTGIGVRLDEQFF
>.|.|TRBV19|TRBJ2-6
TGTGCCAGTAGTATCCCGGCTGGGGCCAACGTCCTGACTTTC
CASSIPAGANVLTF
>TRBD1|.|TRBV19|TRBJ2-7
TGTGCCAGTAGTATGCGTGGGACAGCAAATTCCTACGAGCAGTACTTC
CASSMRGTANSYEQYF
>TRBD1|.|TRBV7-2|TRBJ2-5
TGTGCCAGCAGCCCCATGAGGGGGCGAGAGACCCAGTACTTC
CASSPMRGRETQYF
>TRBD2|.|TRBV9|TRBJ2-5
TGTGCCAGCAGCGTAGGACTAGCGGGGGAGTTTGAGACCCAGTACTTC
CASSVGLAGEFETQYF
>.|.|TRBV7-2|TRBJ2-1
TGTGCCAGCAGCTCTTATCGGCTGCAGTTCTTC
CASSSYRLQFF
>TRBD1|.|TRBV30|TRBJ1-5
TGTGCCTGTGGGCAACAGGGGCGAAATCAGCCCCAGCATTTT
CACGQQGRNQPQHF
>.|once|TRBV19|TRBJ1-3
TGTGCCAGTAGCCACCGACACTACTCGGGAAACACCATATATTTT
CASSHRHYSGNTIYF
>.|once|TRBV14|TRBJ2-3
TGTGCCAGCAGCTACAGGGTTAGCACAGATACGCAGTATTTT
CASSYRVSTDTQYF
>.|.|TRBV28|TRBJ2-7
TGTGCCAGCAGCCGACAGCTCGAGCAGTACTTC
CASSRQLEQYF
>.|once|TRBV10-3|TRBJ1-6
TGTGCCATCAGTGAGAACCTCCATTCACCCCTCCACTTT
CAISENLHSPLHF
>TRBD1|.|TRBV4-1|TRBJ2-2
TGCGCCAGCAGCCAAGGTCAGGGGGCCGGGATCGGGGAGCTGTTTTTT
CASSQGQGAGIGELFF
>.|once|TRBV6-1|TRBJ1-6
TGTGCCAGCACCCAAGCCGGGACCTATAATTCACCCCTCCACTTT
CASTQAGTYNSPLHF
>TRBD2|.|TRBV5-1|TRBJ2-5
TGCGCCAGCAGCGCCGGGACTAGACCCCCAGAGACCCAGTACTTC
CASSAGTRPPETQYF
>TRBD1|.|TRBV11-2|TRBJ2-2
TGTGCCAGCAGTCTGACAGGGATGAACACCGGGGAGCTGTTTTTT
CASSLTGMNTGELFF
>.|.|TRBV6-1|TRBJ2-7
TGTGCCAGCAGTGGGGGCCGACAAGGGGGGTACGAGCAGTACTTC
CASSGGRQGGYEQYF
>.|once|TRBV6-4|TRBJ1-4
TGTGCCAGCAGTGCCAGGCAGGGCGAAAAACTGTTTTTT
CASSARQGEKLFF
>TRBD2|.|TRBV5-1|TRBJ2-7
TGCGCCAGCAGGGCTAGCGGGGGACCCTACGAGCAGTACTTC
CASRASGGPYEQYF
>TRBD2|.|TRBV27|TRBJ2-2
TGTGCCAGCAGTTTATCCACTAGCGGGAGGAGCACCGGGGAGCTGTTTTTT
CASSLSTSGRSTGELFF
>.|.|TRBV28|TRBJ2-6
TGTGCCAGCAGACCCAGGGCTGGGGCCAACGTCCTGACTTTC
CASRPRAGANVLTF
>TRBD1|.|TRBV7-2|TRBJ1-2
TGTGCCAGCAGCCGGACAGGGGGATCGCAATATGGCTACACCTTC
CASSRTGGSQYGYTF
>.|.|TRBV9|TRBJ1-2
TGTGCCAGCAGCCGACTCAGCCCGGGAGGCTATGGCTACACCTTC
CASSRLSPGGYGYTF
>.|.|TRBV5-1|TRBJ2-7
TGCGCCAGCAGCTTGGGACAGGAGAGCTCCTACGAGCAGTACTTC
CASSLGQESSYEQYF
>.|.|TRBV18|TRBJ2-1
TGTGCCAGCTCACCCGAGGGTGGAGGGGGCCTCCAGTTCTTC
CASSPEGGGGLQFF
>.|.|TRBV19|TRBJ2-2
TGTGCCAGTAGTATTACCGGGAACACCGGGGAGCTGTTTTTT
CASSITGNTGELFF
>TRBD2|.|TRBV7-6|TRBJ2-3
TGTGCCAGCAGCGCGCGTAGCGGGGGGGCCGGGGGCACAGATACGCAGTATTTT
CASSARSGGAGGTDTQYF